This TCR beta chain was profiled in a study of blood T cell repertoires in COVID-19. Study overall: Material from acute and convalescent COVID-19 was sourced from the United States, Italy and Spain. The cDNA or gDNA used as material had been derived from T cells, B-cell-depleted T cells, or PBMCs.

The data were produced by immunoSEQ multiplex PCR, yet TCRdb's version contains in-frame clones alone and is incomplete. The sample includes around 130,000 clones, over 85% of them seen just once. This clone has more than one count but fewer than ten. While infection was still active, Seattle patients were enrolled and then followed longitudinally. This receptor was obtained from a man in his sixties with COVID-19, enrolled during active disease. Sequencing was done on a sample of peripheral blood.

Here the CDR3 reads CASSFPGKETQYF. CDR3 DNA: TGTGCCAGCAGCTTTCCAGGAAAAGAGACCCAGTACTTC. This rearrangement joins TRBV5-5 to TRBJ2-5; no reliable D call. Germline V gene lookup returns CDR1 SGHKS and CDR2 YYEKEE (reference sequence). V gave up 2 bases and J gave up 3 bases, with 8 bases separating them. The CDR3 loop spans 13 amino acids.